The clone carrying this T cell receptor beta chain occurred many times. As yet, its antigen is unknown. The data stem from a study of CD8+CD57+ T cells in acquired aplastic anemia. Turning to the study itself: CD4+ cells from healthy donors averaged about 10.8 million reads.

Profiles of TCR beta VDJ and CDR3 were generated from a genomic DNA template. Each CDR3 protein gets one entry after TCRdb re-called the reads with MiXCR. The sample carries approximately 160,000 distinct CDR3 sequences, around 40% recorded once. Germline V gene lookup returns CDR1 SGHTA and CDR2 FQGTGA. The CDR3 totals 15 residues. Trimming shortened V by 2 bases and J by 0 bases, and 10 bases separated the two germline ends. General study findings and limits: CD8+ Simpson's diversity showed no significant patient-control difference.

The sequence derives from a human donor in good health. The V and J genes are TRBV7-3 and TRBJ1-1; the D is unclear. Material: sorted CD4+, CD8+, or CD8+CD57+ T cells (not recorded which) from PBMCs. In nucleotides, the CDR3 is TGTGCCAGCAGCTTAGCGGGTGGATTGAACACTGAAGCTTTCTTT. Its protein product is CASSLAGGLNTEAFF. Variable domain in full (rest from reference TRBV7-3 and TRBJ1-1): GAGVSQTPSNKVTEKGKYVELRCDPISGHTALYWYRQSLGQGPEFLIYFQGTGAADDSGLPNDRFFAVRPEGSVSTLKIQRTERGDSAVYLCASSLAGGLNTEAFFGQGTRLTVV.